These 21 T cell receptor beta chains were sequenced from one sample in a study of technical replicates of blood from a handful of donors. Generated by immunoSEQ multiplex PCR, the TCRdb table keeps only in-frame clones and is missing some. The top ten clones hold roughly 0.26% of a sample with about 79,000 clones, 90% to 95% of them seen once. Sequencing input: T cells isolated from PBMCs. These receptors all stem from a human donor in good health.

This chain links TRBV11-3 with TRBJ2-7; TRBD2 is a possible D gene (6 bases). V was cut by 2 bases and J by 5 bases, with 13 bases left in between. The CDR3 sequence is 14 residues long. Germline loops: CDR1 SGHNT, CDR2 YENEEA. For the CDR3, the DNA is TGTGCCAGCAGCTTAATCGGGGGAGCCCACGAGCAGTACTTC. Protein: CASSLIGGAHEQYF.

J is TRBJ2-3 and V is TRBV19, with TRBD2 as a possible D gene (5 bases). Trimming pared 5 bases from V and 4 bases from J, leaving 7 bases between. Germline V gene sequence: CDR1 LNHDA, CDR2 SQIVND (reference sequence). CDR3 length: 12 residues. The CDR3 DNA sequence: TGTGCCAGTAGTCTCGGGGCAGATACGCAGTATTTT. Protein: CASSLGADTQYF.

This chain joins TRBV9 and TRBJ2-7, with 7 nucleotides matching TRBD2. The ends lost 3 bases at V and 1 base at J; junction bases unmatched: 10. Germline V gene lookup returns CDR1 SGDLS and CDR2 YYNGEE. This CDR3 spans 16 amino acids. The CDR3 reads CASSDDGGGWSYEQYF. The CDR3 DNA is TGTGCCAGCAGCGACGATGGGGGAGGGTGGTCCTACGAGCAGTACTTC.

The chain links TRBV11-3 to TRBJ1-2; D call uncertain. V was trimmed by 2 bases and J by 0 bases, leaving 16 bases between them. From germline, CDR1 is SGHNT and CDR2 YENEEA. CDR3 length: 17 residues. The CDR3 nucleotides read TGTGCCAGCAGCTTAATCCGGAGGTCGAAAGCTAACTATGGCTACACCTTC. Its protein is CASSLIRRSKANYGYTF.

In nucleotides, the CDR3 is TGTGCCAGTAGTCCCCGAGTGAGAGTAGGGCTAGCGGGGGACCGACACTACGAGCAGTACTTC. This encodes CASSPRVRVGLAGDRHYEQYF. The chain employs TRBV19 and TRBJ2-7, with 10 positions matching TRBD2. CDR3 length equals 21 residues. Looked up from germline, CDR1 is LNHDA and CDR2 is SQIVND (reference sequence). Germline trimming cut 5 bases from V and 3 bases from J; bases unmatched to any gene: 25.

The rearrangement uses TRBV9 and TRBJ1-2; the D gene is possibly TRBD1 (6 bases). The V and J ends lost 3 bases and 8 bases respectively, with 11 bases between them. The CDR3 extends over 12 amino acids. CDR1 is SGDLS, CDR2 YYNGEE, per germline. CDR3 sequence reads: CASSGDIAGYTF. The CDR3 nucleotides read TGTGCCAGCAGCGGGGACATTGCGGGCTACACCTTC.

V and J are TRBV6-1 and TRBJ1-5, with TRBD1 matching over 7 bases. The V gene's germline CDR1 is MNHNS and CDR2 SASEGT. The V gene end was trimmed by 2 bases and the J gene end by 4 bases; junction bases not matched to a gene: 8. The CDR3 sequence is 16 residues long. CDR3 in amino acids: CASSELYRQGNQPQHF. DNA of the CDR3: TGTGCCAGCAGTGAACTATATAGACAGGGAAATCAGCCCCAGCATTTT.

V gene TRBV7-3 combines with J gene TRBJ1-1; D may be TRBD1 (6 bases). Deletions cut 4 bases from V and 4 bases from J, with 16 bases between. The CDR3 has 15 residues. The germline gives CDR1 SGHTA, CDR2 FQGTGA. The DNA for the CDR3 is TGTGCCAGCAGCTCGGAAGGGGGTTTCATCACTGAAGCTTTCTTT. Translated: CASSSEGGFITEAFF.

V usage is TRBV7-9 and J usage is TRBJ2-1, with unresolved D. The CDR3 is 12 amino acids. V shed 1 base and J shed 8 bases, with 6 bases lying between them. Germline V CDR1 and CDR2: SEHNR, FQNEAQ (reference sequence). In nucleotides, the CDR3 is TGTGCCAGCAGCTTAGATGTCGATGAGCAGTTCTTC. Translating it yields CASSLDVDEQFF.

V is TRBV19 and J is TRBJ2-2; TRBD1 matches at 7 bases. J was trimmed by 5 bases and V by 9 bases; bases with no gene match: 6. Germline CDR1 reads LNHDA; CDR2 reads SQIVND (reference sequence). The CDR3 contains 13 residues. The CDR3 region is CASRQGITGELFF. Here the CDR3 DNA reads TGTGCCAGCCGACAGGGAATAACCGGGGAGCTGTTTTTT. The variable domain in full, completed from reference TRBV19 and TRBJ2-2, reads DGGITQSPKYLFRKEGQNVTLSCEQNLNHDAMYWYRQDPGQGLRLIYYSQIVNDFQKGDIAEGYSVSREKKESFPLTVTSAQKNPTAFYLCASRQGITGELFFGEGSRLTVL.

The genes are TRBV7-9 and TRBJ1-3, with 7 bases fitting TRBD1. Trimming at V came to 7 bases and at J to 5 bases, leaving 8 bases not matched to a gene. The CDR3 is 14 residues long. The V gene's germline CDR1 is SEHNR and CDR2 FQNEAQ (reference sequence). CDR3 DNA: TGTGCCAGCACCCCGCTACAGGGGAGAAACACCATATATTTT. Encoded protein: CASTPLQGRNTIYF. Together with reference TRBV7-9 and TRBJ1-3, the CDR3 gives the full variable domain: DTGVSQNPRHKITKRGQNVTFRCDPISEHNRLYWYRQTLGQGPEFLTYFQNEAQLEKSRLLSDRFSAERPKGSFSTLEIQRTEQGDSAMYLCASTPLQGRNTIYFGEGSWLTVV.

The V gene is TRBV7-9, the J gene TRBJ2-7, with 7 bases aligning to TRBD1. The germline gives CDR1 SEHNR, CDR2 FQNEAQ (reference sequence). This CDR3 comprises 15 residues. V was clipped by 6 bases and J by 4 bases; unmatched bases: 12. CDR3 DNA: TGTGCCAGCAGTCTTCCGAACAGGGGCTCGTACGAGCAGTACTTC. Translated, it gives CASSLPNRGSYEQYF.

Written as DNA, the CDR3 is TGTGCCAGCACCTCGACAGGTAGCACAGATACGCAGTATTTT. This translates into CASTSTGSTDTQYF. The V and J genes are TRBV28 and TRBJ2-3, with a weak D call TRBD1 (6 bases). Per the germline V gene, CDR1 is MDHEN and CDR2 is SYDVKM. This CDR3 comprises 14 residues. V was trimmed by 7 bases and J by 0 bases, leaving 11 bases between them. The full variable domain, its missing parts supplied by reference TRBV28 and TRBJ2-3, is DVKVTQSSRYLVKRTGEKVFLECVQDMDHENMFWYRQDPGLGLRLIYFSYDVKMKEKGDIPEGYSVSREKKERFSLILESASTNQTSMYLCASTSTGSTDTQYFGPGTRLTVL.

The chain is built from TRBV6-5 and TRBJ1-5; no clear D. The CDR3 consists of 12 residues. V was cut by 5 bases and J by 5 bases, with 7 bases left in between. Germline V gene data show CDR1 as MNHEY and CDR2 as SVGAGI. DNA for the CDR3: TGTGCCAGCAGTGAGTCTGATCAGCCCCAGCATTTT. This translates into CASSESDQPQHF.

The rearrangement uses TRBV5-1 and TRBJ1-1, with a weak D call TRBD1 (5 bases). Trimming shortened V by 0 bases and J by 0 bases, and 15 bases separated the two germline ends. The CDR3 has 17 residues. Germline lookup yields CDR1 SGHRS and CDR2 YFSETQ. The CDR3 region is CASSLAGGRGMNTEAFF. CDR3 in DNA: TGCGCCAGCAGCTTGGCCGGTGGGAGGGGAATGAACACTGAAGCTTTCTTT. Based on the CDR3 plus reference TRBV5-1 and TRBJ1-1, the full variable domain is KAGVTQTPRYLIKTRGQQVTLSCSPISGHRSVSWYQQTPGQGLQFLFEYFSETQRNKGNFPGRFSGRQFSNSRSEMNVSTLELGDSALYLCASSLAGGRGMNTEAFFGQGTRLTVV.

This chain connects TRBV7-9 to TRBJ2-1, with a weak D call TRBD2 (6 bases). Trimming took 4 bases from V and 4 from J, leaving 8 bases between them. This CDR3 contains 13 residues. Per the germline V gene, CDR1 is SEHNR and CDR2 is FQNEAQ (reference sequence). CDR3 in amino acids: CASSSGLYNEQFF. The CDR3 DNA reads TGTGCCAGCAGCTCGGGACTTTACAATGAGCAGTTCTTC.

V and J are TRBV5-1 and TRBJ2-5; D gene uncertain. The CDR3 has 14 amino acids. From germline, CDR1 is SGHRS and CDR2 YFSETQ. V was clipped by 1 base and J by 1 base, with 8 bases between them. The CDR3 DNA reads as TGCGCCAGCAGCTTGAGAGACTCCCAAGAGACCCAGTACTTC. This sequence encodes CASSLRDSQETQYF.

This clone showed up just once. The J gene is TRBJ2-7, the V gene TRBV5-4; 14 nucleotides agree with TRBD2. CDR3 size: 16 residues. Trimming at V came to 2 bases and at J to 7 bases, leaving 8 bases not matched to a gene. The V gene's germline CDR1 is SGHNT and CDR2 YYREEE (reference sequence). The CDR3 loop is CASSFPGTSGSGEQYF. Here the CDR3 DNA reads TGTGCCAGCAGCTTCCCCGGGACTAGCGGGAGTGGGGAGCAGTACTTC.

The CDR3 region is CASSLASGYGYTF. The CDR3, as DNA: TGTGCCAGCAGCTTAGCGTCCGGCTATGGCTACACCTTC. V usage is TRBV7-2 and J usage is TRBJ1-2; D is unclear. V lost 0 bases and J 4 bases, leaving 6 bases between the germline ends. Per the germline V gene, CDR1 is SGHTA and CDR2 is FQGNSA. The CDR3 length is 13 residues.

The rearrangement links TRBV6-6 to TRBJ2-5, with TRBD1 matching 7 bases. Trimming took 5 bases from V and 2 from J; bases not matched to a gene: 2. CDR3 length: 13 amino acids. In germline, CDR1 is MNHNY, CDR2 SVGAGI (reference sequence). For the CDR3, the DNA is TGTGCCAGCAGTCAGGGACAGCAAGAGACCCAGTACTTC. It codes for CASSQGQQETQYF.

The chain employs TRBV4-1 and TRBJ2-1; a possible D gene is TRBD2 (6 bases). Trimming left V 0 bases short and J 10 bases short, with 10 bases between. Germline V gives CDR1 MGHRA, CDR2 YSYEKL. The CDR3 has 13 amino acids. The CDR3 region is CASSQEMRDEQFF. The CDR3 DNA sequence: TGCGCCAGCAGCCAAGAAATGCGGGACGAGCAGTTCTTC.